These T cell receptor beta chains were read from a single sample in a study of CD8 T cells in Susac syndrome. MiXCR, applied by TCRdb to the immunoSEQ multiplex PCR reads, yields one record per CDR3 protein. This table has 95,000 to 150,000 distinct CDR3 sequences, 90% to 95% appearing once. The sequenced sample consisted of CD4+ T cells from PBMCs. The receptors shown here come from a human donor in good health. The CDR3 runs from the conserved cysteine through the conserved F or W. A D gene is named only where the DNA matches it firmly. Part of the rows lack a size; the others show once, few, many or a class for expanded clones.

v_gene	d_gene	abundance	len	j_gene	CDR3aa	CDR3nt
TRBV7-2	-	-	17	TRBJ2-6	CASSQTGPSSGANVLTF	TGTGCCAGCAGCCAGACAGGTCCCTCCTCTGGGGCCAACGTCCTGACTTTC
TRBV2	-	-	13	TRBJ1-1	CASSSTLGTEAFF	TGTGCCAGCAGTTCTACATTGGGGACTGAAGCTTTCTTT
TRBV2	-	-	14	TRBJ2-5	CASRAMGGPETQYF	TGTGCCAGCAGGGCCATGGGGGGCCCAGAGACCCAGTACTTC
TRBV7-9	-	-	13	TRBJ1-1	CASSLAHGTEAFF	TGTGCCAGCAGCTTAGCGCACGGGACTGAAGCTTTCTTT
TRBV5-6	-	-	14	TRBJ1-2	CASSWKDSLIGYTF	TGTGCCAGCAGCTGGAAGGACTCCCTCATTGGCTACACCTTC
TRBV4-3	TRBD2	-	20	TRBJ2-1	CASSQDALAGLRSSYNEQFF	TGCGCCAGCAGCCAAGATGCTCTAGCGGGACTTCGGAGCTCCTACAATGAGCAGTTCTTC
TRBV2	-	few	12	TRBJ1-2	CASSDGPYGYTF	TGTGCCAGCAGTGACGGCCCCTATGGCTACACCTTC
TRBV19	TRBD1	once	16	TRBJ1-5	CASRQGQGAGNQPQHF	TGTGCCAGTAGACAAGGACAGGGGGCCGGCAATCAGCCCCAGCATTTT
TRBV20-1	TRBD2	once	16	TRBJ2-5	CSASSLAGVSGETQYF	TGCAGTGCGAGCAGTCTAGCGGGAGTTAGTGGAGAGACCCAGTACTTC
TRBV15	-	once	14	TRBJ2-5	CATSRVPGRETQYF	TGTGCCACCAGCAGGGTTCCAGGCAGGGAGACCCAGTACTTC
TRBV19	-	-	17	TRBJ1-3	CASSTNPGTVSGNTIYF	TGTGCCAGTAGTACGAACCCCGGGACCGTCTCTGGAAACACCATATATTTT
TRBV7-8	TRBD1	-	16	TRBJ1-5	CASSLKTDRGNQPQHF	TGTGCCAGCAGCCTAAAAACCGACAGGGGCAATCAGCCCCAGCATTTT
TRBV5-4	TRBD2	-	17	TRBJ2-7	CASSLGLAGGTLHEQYF	TGTGCCAGCAGCTTGGGACTAGCGGGAGGGACCCTCCACGAGCAGTACTTC
TRBV5-4	-	-	15	TRBJ2-2	CANSLGPTNTGELFF	TGTGCCAACTCCCTCGGGCCGACGAACACCGGGGAGCTGTTTTTT
TRBV29-1	-	once	14	TRBJ1-2	CSVVSRGSNYGYTF	TGCAGCGTTGTGTCCAGGGGCAGTAACTATGGCTACACCTTC
TRBV5-1	-	-	15	TRBJ1-5	CASSLTDSRDQPQHF	TGCGCCAGCAGCTTAACCGACTCACGGGATCAGCCCCAGCATTTT
TRBV29-1	-	-	15	TRBJ2-1	CSVDPPGHNYNEQFF	TGCAGCGTTGACCCTCCGGGACACAATTACAATGAGCAGTTCTTC
TRBV20-1	TRBD2	-	15	TRBJ2-3	CSARGTSLSTDTQYF	TGCAGTGCTCGCGGGACTAGTTTGTCGACAGATACGCAGTATTTT
TRBV20-1	-	-	14	TRBJ2-5	CSATRASSQETQYF	TGCAGTGCTACCCGGGCCAGCTCTCAAGAGACCCAGTACTTC
TRBV5-1	-	-	17	TRBJ2-6	CASSARTDSSGANVLTF	TGCGCCAGCAGTGCCAGGACAGACTCCTCTGGGGCCAACGTCCTGACTTTC
TRBV7-9	-	-	13	TRBJ2-7	CASSRTGKDEQYF	TGTGCCAGCAGCCGGACGGGGAAGGACGAGCAGTACTTC
TRBV7-2	TRBD2	-	15	TRBJ2-2	CASSLLAGVDGELFF	TGTGCCAGCAGCTTGTTAGCGGGAGTGGACGGGGAGCTGTTTTTT
TRBV20-1	TRBD1	once	15	TRBJ1-1	CSARETGNMNTEAFF	TGCAGTGCTAGGGAGACAGGGAACATGAACACTGAAGCTTTCTTT
TRBV29-1	-	-	10	TRBJ2-1	CSVEREQQFF	TGCAGCGTTGAACGGGAACAGCAGTTCTTC
TRBV7-2	-	-	13	TRBJ1-2	CASSSRNLPGYTF	TGTGCCAGCAGCTCGCGGAACCTTCCGGGCTACACCTTC
TRBV6-2/TRBV6-3	-	-	14	TRBJ2-1	CASSSWDTYNEQFF	TGTGCCAGCAGTTCGTGGGACACCTACAATGAGCAGTTCTTC
TRBV20-1	-	-	13	TRBJ2-6	CSARVSGANVLTF	TGCAGTGCTAGAGTCTCTGGGGCCAACGTCCTGACTTTC
TRBV5-4	-	once	14	TRBJ2-4	CASSSPTAKNIQYF	TGTGCCAGCAGCTCCCCGACAGCGAAAAACATTCAGTACTTC
TRBV2	-	-	12	TRBJ2-2	CASSGRAGELFF	TGTGCCAGCAGCGGTCGTGCCGGGGAGCTGTTTTTT
TRBV7-2	TRBD2	-	17	TRBJ2-7	CASSPGLAGWRRKEQYF	TGTGCCAGCAGCCCCGGACTAGCGGGGTGGAGAAGGAAAGAGCAGTACTTC
TRBV5-1	-	-	12	TRBJ2-3	CASSRYTDTQYF	TGCGCCAGCAGCCGCTACACAGATACGCAGTATTTT
TRBV6-2/TRBV6-3	TRBD1	-	18	TRBJ1-5	CASSYGQGMGLGYQPQHF	TGTGCCAGCAGTTACGGACAGGGGATGGGGCTGGGATATCAGCCCCAGCATTTT
TRBV18	TRBD1	-	13	TRBJ1-1	CASSPRQGVEAFF	TGTGCCAGCTCACCGCGACAGGGTGTTGAAGCTTTCTTT
TRBV21-1	-	-	14	TRBJ1-5	CASSMDRVNQPQHF	TGTGCCAGCAGCATGGACAGGGTTAATCAGCCCCAGCATTTT
TRBV4-1	-	once	14	TRBJ2-3	CASSLGDRQDTQYF	TGCGCCAGCAGCCTAGGCGATAGGCAAGATACGCAGTATTTT
TRBV18	-	-	11	TRBJ2-1	CASRSPNEQFF	TGTGCCAGCCGGTCCCCCAATGAGCAGTTCTTC
TRBV12-3/TRBV12-4	TRBD2	-	14	TRBJ2-3	CASSFAGVRDTQYF	TGTGCCAGCAGTTTTGCGGGAGTAAGAGATACGCAGTATTTT
TRBV12-3/TRBV12-4	-	-	15	TRBJ2-3	CASSPTGRGTNTQYF	TGTGCCAGCAGCCCGACAGGCCGCGGGACGAATACGCAGTATTTT
TRBV20-1	TRBD2	once	15	TRBJ2-7	CSARDWASGSYEQYF	TGCAGTGCTAGAGATTGGGCTAGCGGGAGCTACGAGCAGTACTTC
TRBV7-2	TRBD1	-	14	TRBJ1-1	CASSPDHRGTEAFF	TGTGCCAGCAGCCCAGATCACAGGGGAACTGAAGCTTTCTTT